This T cell receptor beta chain appears in the sequencing data of a study of monozygotic twins with inflammatory bowel disease. In regard to this clonotype: Its specificity is not known.

One entry per CDR3 protein, without DNA, is what TCRdb gives after re-calling the 5' RACE reads. Recorded for this sample: fewer than 350,000 distinct CDR3 sequences. General observations from the study: The authors found no support for a single strong IBD-associated signal or clonotype.

The CDR3 runs to 14 residues. Germline V lookup: CDR1 SGHRS, CDR2 YFSETQ. The chain employs TRBV5-1 and TRBJ2-4; without DNA, the TCRdb call of TRBD1 cannot be checked. This sequence originates from a human donor with ulcerative colitis or Crohn's disease, or a healthy co-twin of an affected twin (not recorded which). Sequences were obtained from blood. This CDR3 is CASTLGGVKNIQYF.